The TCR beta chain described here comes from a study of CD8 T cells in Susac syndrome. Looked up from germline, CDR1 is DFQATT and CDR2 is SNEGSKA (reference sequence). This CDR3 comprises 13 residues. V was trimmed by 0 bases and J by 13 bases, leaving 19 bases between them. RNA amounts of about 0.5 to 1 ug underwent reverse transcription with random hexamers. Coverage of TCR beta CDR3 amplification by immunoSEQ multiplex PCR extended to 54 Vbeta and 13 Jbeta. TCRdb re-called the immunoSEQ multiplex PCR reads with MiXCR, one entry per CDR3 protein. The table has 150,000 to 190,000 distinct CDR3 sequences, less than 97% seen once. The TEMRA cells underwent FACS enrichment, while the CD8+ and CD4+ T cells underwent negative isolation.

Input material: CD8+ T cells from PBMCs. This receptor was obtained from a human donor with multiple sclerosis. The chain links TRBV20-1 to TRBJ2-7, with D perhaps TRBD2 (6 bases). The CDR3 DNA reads TGCAGTGCTAGAGATCTCGGGACTCCCCTAAGCTACTTC. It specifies CSARDLGTPLSYF.